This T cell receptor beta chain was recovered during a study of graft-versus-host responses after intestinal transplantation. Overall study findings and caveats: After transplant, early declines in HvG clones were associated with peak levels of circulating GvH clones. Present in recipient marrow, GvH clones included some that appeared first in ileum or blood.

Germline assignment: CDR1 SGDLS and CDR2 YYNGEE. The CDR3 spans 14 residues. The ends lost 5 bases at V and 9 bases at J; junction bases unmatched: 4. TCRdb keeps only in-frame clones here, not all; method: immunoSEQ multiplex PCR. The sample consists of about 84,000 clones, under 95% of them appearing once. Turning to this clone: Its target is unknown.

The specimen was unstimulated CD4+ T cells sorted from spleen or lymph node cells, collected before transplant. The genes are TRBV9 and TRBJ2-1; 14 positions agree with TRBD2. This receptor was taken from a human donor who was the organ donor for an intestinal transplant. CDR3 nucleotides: TGTGCCAGCAGAGGGACTAGCGGGAGTAGTGAGCAGTTCTTC. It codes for CASRGTSGSSEQFF.